This section outlines one TCR beta chain sequence together with its context. Antigen: not known. This record comes from a study of T cell responses to AZD1222 COVID-19 vaccine. Points from the study as a whole: Spike-wide coverage was observed for vaccine-associated CD4 TCRs, with dominant responses at 160-218 and 743-854. When two AZD1222 doses had been given, Spike-specific TCR breadth and depth rose. In the spike-specific TCR repertoire, nearly half reportedly target unmutated variant regions.

Sequenced by immunoSEQ multiplex PCR; TCRdb stores in-frame clones only, minus some. The table includes some 130,000 clones, approximately 86% detected once. The germline V gene has CDR1 LNHDA and CDR2 SQIVND (reference sequence). With 6 bases removed from V and 8 bases from J, the gap between germline ends came to 13 bases. The CDR3 sequence is 13 residues long. The chain carries TRBV19 and TRBJ2-2; D may match TRBD1 or TRBD2 (5 bases each). The TCR sequence derives from an adult in good health. The sample was peripheral blood, taken on day 0 of AZD1222 vaccination. CDR3 region: CASSLPWGGELFF. The CDR3 bases are TGTGCCAGTAGCCTCCCCTGGGGGGGGGAGCTGTTTTTT.